The 10 T cell receptor beta chains below all came from one sample that was sequenced in a study of T-cell memory formation after mild COVID-19. Via MiXCR, TCRdb re-called the 5' RACE reads, giving one row per CDR3 protein. The sample holds a few hundred thousand distinct CDR3 sequences, 20% to 25% seen once. Specimen: PBMCs or a T cell subset sorted from them (not recorded which). The receptors were gathered from an adult woman who had mild COVID-19 (a few samples of this study predate the infection). Cell type and time point are not known.

Only a few counts were recorded for this clonotype. The chain carries TRBV20-1 and TRBJ2-1; D is possibly TRBD1 or TRBD2 (6 bases each). Looked up from germline, CDR1 is DFQATT and CDR2 is SNEGSKA (reference sequence). This CDR3 comprises 15 residues. V gave up 5 bases and J gave up 5 bases, with 19 bases separating them. CDR3 DNA: TGCAGTGCTGAAAAAAGAGGGGGGCCGAACAATGAGCAGTTCTTC. It is translated as CSAEKRGGPNNEQFF.

This clonotype came up a few times. This chain joins TRBV5-1 and TRBJ1-1; D call uncertain. Trimming stripped 2 bases from V and 4 bases from J, with 15 bases between. CDR3 length: 15 residues. CDR1 and CDR2 (germline): SGHRS, YFSETQ. The CDR3: CASSFGRRSGTEAFF. CDR3 DNA sequence: TGCGCCAGCAGCTTTGGCCGGAGGTCAGGCACTGAAGCTTTCTTT. Combining the CDR3 with reference TRBV5-1 and TRBJ1-1 gives the whole variable domain KAGVTQTPRYLIKTRGQQVTLSCSPISGHRSVSWYQQTPGQGLQFLFEYFSETQRNKGNFPGRFSGRQFSNSRSEMNVSTLELGDSALYLCASSFGRRSGTEAFFGQGTRLTVV.

The chain carries TRBV18 and TRBJ2-3; D possibly matches TRBD1 or TRBD2 (5 bases each). V lost 4 bases and J lost 0, with 11 bases in between. Germline V lookup: CDR1 KGHSH, CDR2 LQKENI. This CDR3 spans 15 amino acids. This CDR3 is CASSLLGVSTDTQYF. In nucleotides, the CDR3 is TGTGCCAGCTCACTGCTGGGGGTTAGCACAGATACGCAGTATTTT. Filled out from reference TRBV18 and TRBJ2-3, the complete variable domain reads NAGVMQNPRHLVRRRGQEARLRCSPMKGHSHVYWYRQLPEEGLKFMVYLQKENIIDESGMPKERFSAEFPKEGPSILRIQQVVRGDSAAYFCASSLLGVSTDTQYFGPGTRLTVL.

This clonotype appeared a few times. V is TRBV7-8 and J is TRBJ1-5; possibly TRBD1 for D (5 bases). Trimming removed 4 bases from V and 0 bases from J, with 16 bases in between. The germline gives CDR1 SGHVS, CDR2 FQNEAQ. This CDR3 spans 17 amino acids. CDR3 sequence: CASSSVRRGDSNQPQHF. The CDR3 nucleotides read TGTGCCAGCAGCTCAGTGCGGCGGGGGGATAGCAATCAGCCCCAGCATTTT.

The chain uses TRBV6-5 and TRBJ1-6; D perhaps matches TRBD1 (5 bases). This CDR3 has 15 amino acids. Germline lookup yields CDR1 MNHEY and CDR2 SVGAGI. The V end was cut by 6 bases, the J end by 10 bases, with 19 bases between. The CDR3 sequence is CASRIWSGSKSPLHF. CDR3 nucleotides: TGTGCCAGCAGAATTTGGTCAGGGAGTAAGTCACCCCTCCACTTT.

The chain recombines TRBV7-2 with TRBJ1-1; D possibly corresponds to TRBD1 (5 bases). The CDR3 totals 15 residues. V was cut by 3 bases and J by 1 base, with 12 bases left in between. CDR1 is SGHTA, CDR2 FQGNSA, per germline. The CDR3 DNA reads as TGTGCCAGCAGCTTCACGTCAAGGGGGAACACTGAAGCTTTCTTT. It specifies CASSFTSRGNTEAFF. The full variable domain, rest sourced from reference TRBV7-2 and TRBJ1-1, is GAGVSQSPSNKVTEKGKDVELRCDPISGHTALYWYRQSLGQGLEFLIYFQGNSAPDKSGLPSDRFSAERTGGSVSTLTIQRTQQEDSAVYLCASSFTSRGNTEAFFGQGTRLTVV.

The rearrangement joins TRBV29-1 to TRBJ2-5, with 7 bases that match TRBD1. The CDR3 loop spans 12 amino acids. V lost 7 bases to trimming and J lost 5 bases; unmatched junction nucleotides: 7. CDR1 and CDR2 from the germline V gene are SQVTM and ANQGSEA. As DNA, the CDR3 is TGCAGCGGCCTGACAGGGCGGGAGACCCAGTACTTC. Translating gives CSGLTGRETQYF.

The chain combines TRBV7-6 with TRBJ1-2; D perhaps matches TRBD1 (6 bases). V was pared by 2 bases and J by 6 bases, with 13 bases between. The CDR3 length is 14 residues. Germline V lookup: CDR1 SGHVS, CDR2 FNYEAQ. CDR3: CASSLLFGQNGYTF. The CDR3 region has the DNA TGTGCCAGCAGCTTATTGTTTGGACAGAATGGCTACACCTTC.

This clonotype was counted ten times or more. The gene calls are TRBV12-3 or TRBV12-4 and TRBJ2-1; 10 bases fit TRBD1. V lost 5 bases, J lost 6 bases, and 10 bases stayed unmatched. The CDR3 is 16 residues long. The chain's CDR3 is CASSRSGTGVTNEQFF. The CDR3 DNA reads TGTGCCAGCAGTCGATCCGGGACAGGGGTAACCAATGAGCAGTTCTTC.

The table lists this clonotype with many counts. The chain couples TRBV12-3 or TRBV12-4 to TRBJ2-5, with D perhaps matching TRBD2 (5 bases). V lost 4 bases to trimming and J lost 4 bases, with 10 bases between them. CDR3 length: 13 amino acids. Here the CDR3 reads CASSSSRRETQYF. The CDR3 region has the DNA TGTGCCAGCAGTTCTAGCCGGCGAGAGACCCAGTACTTC.